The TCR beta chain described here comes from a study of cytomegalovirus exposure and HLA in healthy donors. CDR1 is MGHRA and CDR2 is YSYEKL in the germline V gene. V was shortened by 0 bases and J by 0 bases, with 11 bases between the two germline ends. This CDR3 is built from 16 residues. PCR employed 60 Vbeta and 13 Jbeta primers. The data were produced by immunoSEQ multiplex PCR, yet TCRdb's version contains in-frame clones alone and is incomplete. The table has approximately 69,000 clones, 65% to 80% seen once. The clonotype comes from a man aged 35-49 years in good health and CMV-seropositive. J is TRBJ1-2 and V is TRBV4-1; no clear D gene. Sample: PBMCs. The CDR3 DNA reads TGCGCCAGCAGCCAAGATATCGTCCAGACTAACTATGGCTACACCTTC. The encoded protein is CASSQDIVQTNYGYTF.